This entry lists 21 T cell receptor beta chains sequenced from one sample in a study of cytomegalovirus exposure and HLA in healthy donors. Sequencing used immunoSEQ multiplex PCR; TCRdb keeps in-frame clones, though not all of them. The top ten clones hold approximately 0.8% of a sample with hundreds of thousands of clones, around 86% of them seen once. The sequenced material came from PBMCs. These receptors all stem from a woman younger than 30 in good health and CMV-seronegative.

The J gene is TRBJ2-7, the V gene TRBV5-1, with 9 bases that match TRBD2. Germline V gene lookup returns CDR1 SGHRS and CDR2 YFSETQ. The CDR3 runs to 15 residues. With V trimmed by 3 bases and J by 0 bases, 4 bases remained unmatched. DNA for the CDR3: TGCGCCAGCAGCTCTAGCGGGGCCCTCTCCTACGAGCAGTACTTC. Encoded protein: CASSSSGALSYEQYF.

This rearrangement joins TRBV19 to TRBJ1-5; D remains unclear. Trimming left V 4 bases short and J 6 bases short, with 13 bases between. The CDR3 totals 14 residues. Germline assignment: CDR1 LNHDA and CDR2 SQIVND (reference sequence). CDR3 bases: TGTGCCAGTAGTAGGTCCTCTACTTCTCAGCCCCAGCATTTT. This encodes CASSRSSTSQPQHF.

This clone was counted a single time. J is TRBJ1-1 and V is TRBV9; no reliable D call. Germline V gene lookup returns CDR1 SGDLS and CDR2 YYNGEE. This CDR3 contains 13 residues. The V end lost 1 base, the J end lost 4 bases, and 8 bases lay between the germline ends. CDR3 loop: CASSVIWSTEAFF. In DNA, the CDR3 is TGTGCCAGCAGCGTAATTTGGAGCACTGAAGCTTTCTTT.

The chain carries TRBV15 and TRBJ2-4, with TRBD2 matching over 11 bases. Germline trimming cut 5 bases from V and 3 bases from J; bases unmatched to any gene: 9. Germline CDR1 LNHNV, CDR2 YYDKDF (reference sequence). CDR3 length: 17 amino acids. The CDR3, as DNA: TGTGCCACCAGCGACCGAGTACTAGCGGGGGTCAAAAACATTCAGTACTTC. Its protein is CATSDRVLAGVKNIQYF. The full variable domain, rest sourced from reference TRBV15 and TRBJ2-4, is DAMVIQNPRYQVTQFGKPVTLSCSQTLNHNVMYWYQQKSSQAPKLLFHYYDKDFNNEADTPDNFQSRRPNTSFCFLDIRSPGLGDTAMYLCATSDRVLAGVKNIQYFGAGTRLSVL.

This clone turned up a few times. The chain employs TRBV28 and TRBJ2-5, with D maybe TRBD2 (6 bases). The CDR3 is 14 residues long. The germline CDR1 and CDR2 sequences are MDHEN and SYDVKM. Trimming removed 7 bases at V and 4 bases at J, with 16 bases between. The CDR3 DNA is TGTGCCAGCACCCCCGGAGGGAACGGAGAGACCCAGTACTTC. Translated, it gives CASTPGGNGETQYF.

The chain is built from TRBV9 and TRBJ1-3, with D possibly being TRBD1 (5 bases). CDR1 is SGDLS and CDR2 is YYNGEE in the germline V gene. Trimming took 7 bases from V and 3 from J, leaving 14 bases between them. This CDR3 spans 14 amino acids. The CDR3 spells CASAAGRVGNTIYF. For the CDR3, the DNA is TGTGCCAGCGCGGCGGGGCGGGTTGGAAACACCATATATTTT.

The rearrangement uses TRBV25-1 and TRBJ2-2; TRBD1 aligns across 10 bases. J gave up 3 bases and V 6 bases, and 10 bases lay outside the gene matches. Per the germline V gene, CDR1 is MGHDK and CDR2 is SYGVNS. CDR3 size: 17 residues. The CDR3 loop reads CASSHHKGQGHTGELFF. In DNA, the CDR3 is TGTGCCAGCAGCCATCACAAGGGACAGGGGCACACCGGGGAGCTGTTTTTT.

The V gene is TRBV4-1, the J gene TRBJ1-5; D gene uncertain. The CDR3 runs 13 residues. Trimming removed 1 base from V and 4 bases from J, with 5 bases in between. CDR1 is MGHRA, CDR2 YSYEKL, per germline. The CDR3 bases are TGCGCCAGCAGCCAAGTCGTAAATCAGCCCCAGCATTTT. Translating it yields CASSQVVNQPQHF.

In regard to this clone: Other nucleotide sequences in the sample specify the same CDR3. CDR3 residues: CASSLDGGYEQYF. The CDR3 region has the DNA TGTGCCAGCAGCTTGGACGGAGGCTACGAGCAGTACTTC. V gene TRBV7-9 combines with J gene TRBJ2-7; weak D call: TRBD2 (5 bases). The germline gives CDR1 SEHNR, CDR2 FQNEAQ (reference sequence). The CDR3 sequence is 13 residues long. V dropped 3 bases and J dropped 3 bases, with 9 bases sitting between them.

Only one count was recorded for this clone. Other nucleotide sequences in the sample specify the same CDR3. The chain employs TRBV7-9 and TRBJ2-1, with D unclear. This CDR3 has 13 residues. V lost 1 base and J 3 bases, leaving 4 bases between the germline ends. CDR1 is SEHNR, CDR2 FQNEAQ, per germline (reference sequence). CDR3 in amino acids: CASSLGLYNEQFF. The CDR3 bases are TGTGCCAGCAGCTTAGGACTCTACAATGAGCAGTTCTTC.

The rearrangement joins TRBV11-2 to TRBJ1-3; D not certain. The V and J ends lost 1 base and 3 bases respectively, with 16 bases between them. The CDR3 is made up of 17 amino acids. The germline gives CDR1 SGHAT, CDR2 FQNNGV. The CDR3 nucleotides read TGTGCCAGCAGCTTAGTATCCCGGTTCCTAGGTGGAAACACCATATATTTT. It translates to CASSLVSRFLGGNTIYF.

The chain has TRBV28 and TRBJ1-6; 7 nucleotides align to TRBD1. The CDR3 is 14 residues long. Unmatched junction bases numbered 4, after V lost 3 bases and J lost 8 bases. Germline CDR1 MDHEN, CDR2 SYDVKM. The DNA for the CDR3 is TGTGCCAGCAGTTTGTCCAGGGGGTATTCACCCCTCCACTTT. It encodes CASSLSRGYSPLHF. The full variable domain, in which reference TRBV28 and TRBJ1-6 provide the parts outside the CDR3, is DVKVTQSSRYLVKRTGEKVFLECVQDMDHENMFWYRQDPGLGLRLIYFSYDVKMKEKGDIPEGYSVSREKKERFSLILESASTNQTSMYLCASSLSRGYSPLHFGNGTRLTVT.

The chain recombines TRBV12-1 with TRBJ2-2; TRBD2 was called by the table and not checked on the DNA. TRBV12-1 is labeled a pseudogene. This CDR3 is built from 14 residues. The CDR3 reads CASLSEANTGELFF. The CDR3 DNA is TGTGCCAGCCTCAGCGAAGCGAACACCGGGGAGCTGTTTTTT.

The chain has TRBV15 and TRBJ2-3, with 8 positions matching TRBD1. CDR1 and CDR2 from the germline V gene are LNHNV and YYDKDF (reference sequence). There are 14 residues in the CDR3. V lost 6 bases and J lost 3; bases outside the gene matches: 5. The CDR3 reads CATRDRERTDTQYF. DNA of the CDR3: TGTGCCACCAGGGACAGGGAGCGGACAGATACGCAGTATTTT.

The genes are TRBV5-6 and TRBJ1-1; 8 bases map to TRBD1. With 4 bases clipped from V and 1 base from J, the junction kept 6 bases outside the gene matches. CDR3 size: 15 residues. Germline assignment: CDR1 SGHDT and CDR2 YYEEEE. The chain's CDR3 is CASSLQQGGNTEAFF. In DNA, the CDR3 is TGTGCCAGCAGCCTACAACAGGGGGGGAACACTGAAGCTTTCTTT.

The chain recombines TRBV9 with TRBJ2-1, with D possibly TRBD2 on 5 matching bases. The CDR3 loop spans 15 amino acids. V was clipped by 0 bases and J by 8 bases, with 15 bases between them. Germline V CDR1 and CDR2: SGDLS, YYNGEE. The CDR3 here is CASSVGGRSSDEQFF. The CDR3 nucleotides are TGTGCCAGCAGCGTAGGAGGGCGTAGCTCCGATGAGCAGTTCTTC.

The CDR3 loop is CASSDPEETQYF. CDR3 DNA sequence: TGTGCCAGCAGTGACCCAGAAGAGACCCAGTACTTC. The J gene is TRBJ2-5, the V gene TRBV6-4; no clear D gene. The CDR3 loop spans 12 amino acids. Looked up from germline, CDR1 is MRHNA and CDR2 is SNTAGT. Trimming stripped 2 bases from V and 3 bases from J, with 4 bases between.

This chain uses TRBV5-1 with TRBJ2-3; D perhaps matches TRBD2 (5 bases). The CDR3 extends over 16 amino acids. Trimming cost V 0 bases and J 1 base, with 12 bases left between them. Germline V gene sequence: CDR1 SGHRS, CDR2 YFSETQ. The CDR3 region is CASSLGRIGGTDTQYF. CDR3 in DNA: TGCGCCAGCAGCTTGGGGCGGATCGGGGGCACAGATACGCAGTATTTT.

This rearrangement joins TRBV28 to TRBJ2-7; 7 bases are a match to TRBD2. The CDR3 totals 12 residues. J gave up 4 bases and V 7 bases, and 4 bases lay outside the gene matches. Germline CDR1 reads MDHEN; CDR2 reads SYDVKM. The DNA for the CDR3 is TGTGCCAGCACCTCGGGGGGATACGAGCAGTACTTC. Its protein product is CASTSGGYEQYF.

This clone appeared a single time. DNA of the CDR3: TGTGCCAGCATACCGGCCAGGTTCGTCTATGGCTACACCTTC. This codes for CASIPARFVYGYTF. The rearrangement joins TRBV28 to TRBJ1-2; D unclear. Germline V gene lookup returns CDR1 MDHEN and CDR2 SYDVKM. CDR3 length equals 14 residues. Trimming shortened V by 7 bases and J by 4 bases, and 16 bases separated the two germline ends.

This chain joins TRBV4-1 and TRBJ2-2; unclear D gene. V lost 1 base and J lost 3, with 6 bases in between. The CDR3 loop spans 14 amino acids. Germline values: CDR1 MGHRA, CDR2 YSYEKL. CDR3 residues: CASSQVQYTGELFF. The CDR3 DNA reads as TGCGCCAGCAGCCAAGTTCAGTACACCGGGGAGCTGTTTTTT.